This note documents a single T cell receptor beta chain sequence. Its target is not known. The data belong to a study of shared clonotypes between healthy human individuals. Study-wide findings and caveats: The small donor group covered limited genetic and exposure diversity.

An assay was performed, and its level was deep. Here immunoSEQ multiplex PCR was the method, and the copy in TCRdb shows in-frame clones only, minus some. The sample has about half a million clones; almost 80% are singletons. The V end was cut by 5 bases, the J end by 8 bases, with 12 bases between. CDR3 length: 12 residues. Germline V CDR1 and CDR2: MDHEN, SYDVKM. The receptor was isolated from a middle-aged woman in good health. Some clones in this sample may be carry-over from other donors' samples. This chain links TRBV28 with TRBJ1-1, with D hard to call. Sequencing used PBMCs. CDR3 residues: CASSIRTSEAFF. CDR3 bases: TGTGCCAGCAGTATACGGACGTCCGAAGCTTTCTTT.